The present TCR beta chain was sequenced within a study of identical twins. Study results and caveats: Zero-insertion analyses could be partly confounded by invariant MAIT and iNKT cells.

A universal primer site was incorporated via template switching, and the cDNA contained unique molecular identifiers. TCRdb re-analysed the 5' RACE reads in MiXCR, keeping a single row per CDR3 protein. The sample records roughly 290,000 distinct CDR3 sequences, more than 6.5% being singletons. All donors were healthy, and all were Caucasian. This clonotype came up many times. Its antigen is as yet unknown. In germline, CDR1 is LGHNA, CDR2 YNFKEQ. The CDR3 consists of 15 residues. The V end was cut by 0 bases, the J end by 1 base, with 9 bases between. Another study also made use of these data, one on yellow fever vaccine responses in identical twins.

The rearrangement links TRBV4-2 to TRBJ2-5; possibly TRBD1 for D (6 bases). Sequencing was performed on memory (CD45RO+) T cells sorted from blood. This clonotype was obtained from a woman aged 18-35 years in good health. The CDR3 region has the DNA TGTGCCAGCAGCCAAGATGGACAGCCCCAAGAGACCCAGTACTTC. Protein: CASSQDGQPQETQYF.